The 21 T cell receptor beta chains below were found in one sample sequenced in a study of OX40 agonist ivuxolimab in advanced cancers. Generated by immunoSEQ multiplex PCR, the TCRdb table keeps only in-frame clones and is missing some. The table lists about 80,000 clones, approximately 83% of them singletons. This sample comprised CD4+ or CD8+ T cells sorted from blood, obtained in a trial of the OX40 agonist ivuxolimab. The receptors stem from an adult with an advanced solid tumor such as melanoma, head and neck, liver or kidney cancer.

V and J are TRBV7-9 and TRBJ2-1; 10 positions match TRBD2. This CDR3 has 14 residues. J lost 5 bases, V lost 3 bases, and 1 base had no gene match. Germline values: CDR1 SEHNR, CDR2 FQNEAQ (reference sequence). This CDR3 is CASSLLAGDNEQFF. As DNA, the CDR3 is TGTGCCAGCAGCTTGCTAGCGGGGGACAATGAGCAGTTCTTC.

The chain is built from TRBV27 and TRBJ1-5; no clear D gene. Trimming stripped 5 bases from V and 7 bases from J, with 12 bases between. Germline CDR1 and CDR2: MNHEY and SMNVEV (reference sequence). The CDR3 length is 13 residues. The CDR3 protein is CASSGTYNQPQHF. The CDR3 DNA follows: TGTGCCAGCAGTGGTACTTATAACCAGCCCCAGCATTTT.

The genes are TRBV9 and TRBJ2-1; 10 bases are shared with TRBD2. The CDR3 covers 16 residues. Germline CDR1 reads SGDLS; CDR2 reads YYNGEE. With V trimmed by 4 bases and J by 2 bases, 6 bases remained unmatched. The CDR3 nucleotides read TGTGCCAGCAGCCCACGACTAGCGGGCACCTACAATGAGCAGTTCTTC. Its protein is CASSPRLAGTYNEQFF.

As DNA, the CDR3 is TGTGCCAGCTCACCACCTTTAGCGTCCACAGATACGCAGTATTTT. Amino acid sequence: CASSPPLASTDTQYF. The rearrangement joins TRBV18 to TRBJ2-3; the D gene is possibly TRBD2 (5 bases). CDR3 length: 15 residues. V gave up 0 bases and J gave up 2 bases, with 9 bases separating them. The germline V gene has CDR1 KGHSH and CDR2 LQKENI.

V gene TRBV4-1 combines with J gene TRBJ2-7; possible D gene TRBD1, 6 bases. Per germline, CDR1 MGHRA and CDR2 YSYEKL. CDR3 size: 16 residues. V lost 0 bases to trimming and J lost 2 bases, with 14 bases between them. The CDR3 DNA follows: TGCGCCAGCAGCCAAGATCGGCAGGGGCCGGCCTACGAGCAGTACTTC. Translated: CASSQDRQGPAYEQYF.

This clone showed up just a few times. V is TRBV2 and J is TRBJ2-1; TRBD2 matches at 7 bases. The CDR3 sequence is 14 residues long. Germline assignment: CDR1 SNHLY and CDR2 FYNNEI. The V and J ends lost 7 bases and 1 base, in that order; junction bases with no gene match: 4. Here the CDR3 DNA reads TGTGCCAGCAACGGACTAGGTTCCTACAATGAGCAGTTCTTC. Translated: CASNGLGSYNEQFF.

The CDR3 nucleotides are TGTGCCAGCAGTCCCACCCAGGGGGGAGAAGGCTACACCTTC. This sequence encodes CASSPTQGGEGYTF. V and J are TRBV6-6 and TRBJ1-2; TRBD1 agrees at 7 bases. Germline CDR1 MNHNY, CDR2 SVGAGI (reference sequence). The ends lost 5 bases at V and 8 bases at J; junction bases unmatched: 11. The CDR3 sequence is 14 residues long.

The count of this clone is one. The gene calls are TRBV7-2 and TRBJ1-2; D is unclear. The CDR3 contains 14 residues. CDR1 and CDR2 from the germline V gene are SGHTA and FQGNSA. V was trimmed by 6 bases and J by 8 bases, leaving 19 bases between them. The CDR3 DNA reads as TGTGCCAGCAGTTTTAGTTCCGGGTCCAACGGCTACACCTTC. Amino acids: CASSFSSGSNGYTF.

The J gene is TRBJ1-2, the V gene TRBV19; D might be TRBD1 (5 bases). The CDR3 is 15 residues long. The germline V gene encodes CDR1 LNHDA and CDR2 SQIVND (reference sequence). V was pared by 7 bases and J by 4 bases, with 19 bases between. The CDR3 region has the DNA TGTGCCAGTACCCTGACAGCGGGGCCTAGCTATGGCTACACCTTC. Translated, it gives CASTLTAGPSYGYTF.

The V and J genes are TRBV27 and TRBJ2-1; the D is unclear. V was trimmed by 7 bases and J by 7 bases, leaving 8 bases between them. Germline CDR1 is MNHEY and CDR2 is SMNVEV (reference sequence). The CDR3 contains 11 residues. The CDR3 sequence is CASTLGNEQFF. The CDR3 DNA follows: TGTGCCAGCACCCTAGGAAATGAGCAGTTCTTC.

The chain recombines TRBV6-5 with TRBJ1-2; TRBD1 matches 10 bases. V dropped 6 bases and J dropped 9; count of bases not matched to a gene: 7. Germline CDR1 reads MNHEY; CDR2 reads SVGAGI. This CDR3 spans 13 amino acids. CDR3 bases: TGTGCCAGCAGCCCGGGACAGGGGAACCGCTACACCTTC. Translating it yields CASSPGQGNRYTF.

V usage is TRBV7-3 and J usage is TRBJ2-2; D might be TRBD2 (6 bases). This CDR3 has 15 residues. Germline V CDR1 and CDR2: SGHTA, FQGTGA. The ends were cut back, 0 bases at V and 4 bases at J, with 9 bases in the middle. The CDR3 DNA follows: TGTGCCAGCAGCTTAACGGGACTCACCACCGGGGAGCTGTTTTTT. Encoded protein: CASSLTGLTTGELFF.

This clone is a singleton in its sample. The chain joins TRBV30 to TRBJ2-2; 10 positions agree with TRBD2. Germline loops: CDR1 GTSNPN, CDR2 SVGIG (reference sequence). This CDR3 comprises 15 residues. The J segment lost 4 bases and the V segment lost 4 bases, leaving 6 bases of the junction unmatched. The CDR3 DNA reads as TGTGCCTGGATCAGCGGGAGGGGAGGCACCGGGGAGCTGTTTTTT. Protein: CAWISGRGGTGELFF.

As DNA, the CDR3 is TGTGCCAGCAGTGTCGGGCCGGACCTCTACGAGCAGTACTTC. It is translated as CASSVGPDLYEQYF. The V gene is TRBV2, the J gene TRBJ2-7; no clear D gene. The CDR3 has 14 amino acids. Germline lookup yields CDR1 SNHLY and CDR2 FYNNEI. V shed 4 bases and J shed 3 bases, with 13 bases lying between them.

CDR3 region: CAISLSPGPSHSPATNEKLFF. CDR3 nucleotides: TGTGCCATCAGCCTGAGCCCGGGGCCCAGCCACTCCCCTGCAACTAATGAAAAACTGTTTTTT. The chain uses TRBV10-3 and TRBJ1-4; D possibly corresponds to TRBD1 (5 bases). The CDR3 totals 21 residues. CDR1 and CDR2 (germline): ENHRY, SYGVKD. V lost 6 bases to trimming and J lost 0 bases, with 29 bases between them.

This clone was detected only a few times. The chain joins TRBV7-9 to TRBJ1-2, with D perhaps matching TRBD1 (6 bases). The CDR3 contains 14 residues. V lost 5 bases to trimming and J lost 2 bases, with 12 bases between them. Germline loops: CDR1 SEHNR, CDR2 FQNEAQ (reference sequence). CDR3 nucleotide sequence: TGTGCCAGCAGCCCTGGCCAGGGGAACTATGGCTACACCTTC. Translation gives CASSPGQGNYGYTF.

This clone was detected only a few times. The chain is built from TRBV5-8 and TRBJ1-5; D is unresolved. Trimming took off 4 bases at V and 0 bases at J, with 8 bases between the two ends. Germline loops: CDR1 SGHTS, CDR2 YDEGEE. This CDR3 contains 14 residues. The CDR3 DNA reads as TGTGCCAGCAGCCGACCCTTTAGCAATCAGCCCCAGCATTTT. This gives the protein CASSRPFSNQPQHF.

This chain joins TRBV6-5 and TRBJ2-3; TRBD1 matches 8 bases. This CDR3 comprises 14 residues. Germline loops: CDR1 MNHEY, CDR2 SVGAGI. V lost 5 bases, J lost 2 bases, and 3 bases stayed unmatched. CDR3 coding DNA: TGTGCCAGCAGTCAGGGACAGGACACAGATACGCAGTATTTT. Translating gives CASSQGQDTDTQYF.

This clone was recorded a few times. This rearrangement joins TRBV6-4 to TRBJ1-1; 7 bases are shared with TRBD1. CDR1 MRHNA and CDR2 SNTAGT come from the germline V gene. The CDR3 totals 12 residues. Trimming cost V 6 bases and J 6 bases; bases outside gene matches: 4. The CDR3 sequence is CASREQGAEAFF. CDR3 sequence (DNA): TGTGCCAGCAGGGAGCAGGGGGCTGAAGCTTTCTTT.

The chain uses TRBV6-6 and TRBJ1-6; no clear D. This CDR3 is 14 amino acids long. V lost 2 bases and J 14 bases, leaving 16 bases between the germline ends. From germline, CDR1 is MNHNY and CDR2 SVGAGI (reference sequence). CDR3 in DNA: TGTGCCAGCAGTTACCCCCGCGGAGGAGAAGCCCTCCACTTT. Translating it yields CASSYPRGGEALHF.

This rearrangement joins TRBV5-5 to TRBJ1-1; 7 bases align to TRBD1. Germline CDR1 and CDR2: SGHKS and YYEKEE (reference sequence). CDR3 length: 14 residues. The J segment lost 5 bases and the V segment lost 6 bases, leaving 10 bases of the junction unmatched. CDR3 loop: CASIREGARTEAFF. The CDR3 DNA follows: TGTGCCAGCATCCGAGAGGGGGCAAGGACTGAAGCTTTCTTT.